This TCR beta chain was found in a study of identical twins. Between the trimmed V and J ends, which lost 3 bases and 4 bases, there was a span of 12 bases. Germline CDR1 and CDR2: LGHDT and YNNKEL (reference sequence). The CDR3 is made up of 15 amino acids. This clonotype was counted only a few times. Template switching, a step in the protocol, added a universal primer site, and cDNA carried unique molecular identifiers. TCRdb analysed the 5' RACE reads with MiXCR anew, one entry per CDR3 protein. Found here are under 900,000 distinct CDR3 sequences, about 12% of them singletons; the top ten hold around 1.5%. The sample also formed part of further work on yellow fever vaccine responses in identical twins. That publication notes: Twin vaccine T cell responses reportedly seemed partly convergent, partly personalized.

This sequence was found in a young woman in good health. The chain recombines TRBV3-1 with TRBJ1-4; TRBD1 is a possible D gene (5 bases). The sequencing sample was made of PBMCs. CDR3 sequence reads: CASSQARDGNEKLFF. The CDR3, as DNA: TGTGCCAGCAGCCAGGCTCGGGACGGTAATGAAAAACTGTTTTTT.